This T cell receptor beta chain was sequenced for a study of Ad26.COV2.S vaccination and SARS-CoV-2 variants. Study background: Ad26.COV2.S given intramuscularly, once or twice 56 days apart. General study results and limits: Recipients given vaccine exceeded placebo recipients in spike-specific TCR breadth. Vaccine and placebo recipients had comparable breadth of non-spike TCRs.

Treatment meaning: approximately 18 received Ad26.COV2.S at low or high dose, single or two shots; about 5 received placebo; per-sample allocation not given. Collection of samples fell on day 63 after the first vaccine or placebo injection. It was an adult aged 18-55 years in Boston who was the donor. CDR3 size: 14 residues. V shed 2 bases, J shed 7 bases, and the junction held 7 bases outside the gene matches. CDR1 is SGHTA and CDR2 is FQGNSA in the germline V gene. Only in-frame clones appear in the TCRdb table, and some are missing; sequencing was by immunoSEQ multiplex PCR. The sample holds some 320,000 clones, 86% seen once. Concerning this clone: Its antigen is unidentified.

The sequence was collected from a person between 18 and 65 years old who received the Ad26.COV2.S COVID-19 vaccine or a placebo. Sequencing used peripheral blood, obtained in a trial of Ad26.COV2.S vaccine versus placebo. The chain joins TRBV7-2 to TRBJ2-5, with TRBD1 matching 7 bases. The CDR3 bases are TGTGCCAGCAGCTTAACAGGGACAGCTGGGACCCAGTACTTC. Residues: CASSLTGTAGTQYF. Together with reference TRBV7-2 and TRBJ2-5, the CDR3 gives the full variable domain: GAGVSQSPSNKVTEKGKDVELRCDPISGHTALYWYRQSLGQGLEFLIYFQGNSAPDKSGLPSDRFSAERTGGSVSTLTIQRTQQEDSAVYLCASSLTGTAGTQYFGPGTRLLVL.